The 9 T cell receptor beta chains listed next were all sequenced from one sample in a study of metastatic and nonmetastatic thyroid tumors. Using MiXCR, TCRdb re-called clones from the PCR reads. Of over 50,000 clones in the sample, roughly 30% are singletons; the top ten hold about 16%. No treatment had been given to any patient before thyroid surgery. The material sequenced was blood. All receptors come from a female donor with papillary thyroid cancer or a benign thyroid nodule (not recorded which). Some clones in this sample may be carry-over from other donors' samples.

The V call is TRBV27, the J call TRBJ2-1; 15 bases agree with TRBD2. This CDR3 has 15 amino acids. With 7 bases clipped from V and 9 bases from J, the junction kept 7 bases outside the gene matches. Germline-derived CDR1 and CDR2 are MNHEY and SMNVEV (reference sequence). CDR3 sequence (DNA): TGTGCCAGCAACGGACTAGCGGGAGGGCCTAGTGAGCAGTTCTTC. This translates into CASNGLAGGPSEQFF.

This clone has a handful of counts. This CDR3 is CASVRGTEAFF. CDR3 nucleotide sequence: TGTGCCAGCGTTAGAGGCACTGAAGCTTTCTTT. The V and J genes are TRBV6-5 and TRBJ1-1; no clear D gene. The V end was cut by 8 bases, the J end by 4 bases, with 8 bases between. Germline CDR1 MNHEY, CDR2 SVGAGI. This CDR3 is 11 amino acids long.

In nucleotides, the CDR3 is TGTGCCAGCAGCTTAGTGGCAGGGTCGTCCTACAATGAGCAGTTCTTC. It encodes CASSLVAGSSYNEQFF. The chain employs TRBV11-2 and TRBJ2-1, with a possible D match to TRBD1 (5 bases). The CDR3 length is 16 residues. Germline CDR1 and CDR2: SGHAT and FQNNGV. V lost 1 base and J lost 1, with 11 bases in between.

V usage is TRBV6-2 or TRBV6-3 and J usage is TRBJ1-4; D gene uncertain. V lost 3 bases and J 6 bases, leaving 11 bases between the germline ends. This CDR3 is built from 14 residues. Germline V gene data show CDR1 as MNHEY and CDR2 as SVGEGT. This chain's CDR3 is CASSYVPEHEKLFF. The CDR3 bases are TGTGCCAGCAGTTATGTCCCAGAGCATGAAAAACTGTTTTTT.

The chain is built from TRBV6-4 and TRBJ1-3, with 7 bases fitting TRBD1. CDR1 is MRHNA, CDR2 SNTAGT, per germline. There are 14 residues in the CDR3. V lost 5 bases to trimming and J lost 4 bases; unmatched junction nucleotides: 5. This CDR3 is CASSSPGQGNTIYF. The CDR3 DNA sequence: TGTGCCAGCAGTTCACCGGGACAGGGAAACACCATATATTTT.

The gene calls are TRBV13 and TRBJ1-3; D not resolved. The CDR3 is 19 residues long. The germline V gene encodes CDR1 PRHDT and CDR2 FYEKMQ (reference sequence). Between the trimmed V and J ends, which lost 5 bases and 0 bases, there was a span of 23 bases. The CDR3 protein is CASSLMGGPWTGSGNTIYF. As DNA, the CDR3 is TGTGCCAGCAGCCTTATGGGAGGCCCTTGGACGGGCTCTGGAAACACCATATATTTT.

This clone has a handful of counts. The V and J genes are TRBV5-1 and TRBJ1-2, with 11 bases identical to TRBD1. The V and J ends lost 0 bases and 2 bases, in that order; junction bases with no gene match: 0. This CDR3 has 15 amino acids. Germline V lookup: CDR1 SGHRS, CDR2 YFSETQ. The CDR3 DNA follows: TGCGCCAGCAGCTTGGGGGACAGGGGGAACTATGGCTACACCTTC. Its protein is CASSLGDRGNYGYTF.

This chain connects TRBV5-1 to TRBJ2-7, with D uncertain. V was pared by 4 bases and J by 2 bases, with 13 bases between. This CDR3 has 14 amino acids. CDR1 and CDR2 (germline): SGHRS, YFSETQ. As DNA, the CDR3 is TGCGCCAGCAGCCCCCGAGACTCTGCCTACGAGCAGTACTTC. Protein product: CASSPRDSAYEQYF.

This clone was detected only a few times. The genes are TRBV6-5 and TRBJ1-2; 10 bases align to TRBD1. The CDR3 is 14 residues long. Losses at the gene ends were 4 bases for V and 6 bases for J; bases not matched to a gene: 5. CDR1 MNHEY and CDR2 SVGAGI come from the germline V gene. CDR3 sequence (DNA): TGTGCCAGCAGTTCCCCAGGACAGGGGGATGGCTACACCTTC. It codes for CASSSPGQGDGYTF.